This TCR beta chain was found in a study of CDR3 diversity in severe acne. MiXCR, applied by TCRdb to the PCR reads, yields one record per CDR3 protein. The data contain over 90,000 distinct CDR3 sequences, about half of them singletons. V lost 10 bases and J 2 bases, leaving 14 bases between the germline ends. The CDR3 runs 13 residues. Germline assignment: CDR1 SNHLY and CDR2 FYNNEI. The TCR was taken from a male donor with acne. Sequenced sample: blood. V gene TRBV2 combines with J gene TRBJ1-1, with a weak D call TRBD1 (6 bases). This CDR3 reads CAIGGRVNTEAFF. CDR3 DNA: TGTGCCATAGGGGGACGGGTCAACACTGAAGCTTTCTTT.